This TCR beta chain was documented in a study of CD8 T cells in Susac syndrome. Study-level points and caveats: The study's TCR sequencing and HLA analysis drew on a certain number of individuals. That number was acknowledged as relatively small.

To note about this clonotype: Antigen unknown.

After extraction with the RNeasy kit, about 0.5 to 1 ug of the RNA was reverse transcribed using random hexamers. Multiplex immunoSEQ PCR targeted 54 Vbeta and 13 Jbeta TCR beta segments. From the immunoSEQ multiplex PCR reads, TCRdb called clonotypes with MiXCR, one entry per CDR3 protein. This sample yields some 450,000 distinct CDR3 sequences, of which 75% to 90% are seen a single time; roughly 0.1% belongs to the top ten. The study sequenced TCR beta in blood CD8+ and CD4+ T cells. Treatment-naive patients with stable or active relapsing-remitting disease were the multiple sclerosis controls. Material: CD8+ T cells from PBMCs. This clonotype was obtained from a human donor with multiple sclerosis.

CDR3 bases: TGCGCCAGCAGCCTCCTTGGGCGGAACACTGAAGCTTTCTTT. Translated, it gives CASSLLGRNTEAFF. The J gene is TRBJ1-1, the V gene TRBV5-1; no clear D. Germline CDR1 SGHRS, CDR2 YFSETQ. The CDR3 length is 14 residues. V was trimmed by 4 bases and J by 1 base, leaving 11 bases between them.